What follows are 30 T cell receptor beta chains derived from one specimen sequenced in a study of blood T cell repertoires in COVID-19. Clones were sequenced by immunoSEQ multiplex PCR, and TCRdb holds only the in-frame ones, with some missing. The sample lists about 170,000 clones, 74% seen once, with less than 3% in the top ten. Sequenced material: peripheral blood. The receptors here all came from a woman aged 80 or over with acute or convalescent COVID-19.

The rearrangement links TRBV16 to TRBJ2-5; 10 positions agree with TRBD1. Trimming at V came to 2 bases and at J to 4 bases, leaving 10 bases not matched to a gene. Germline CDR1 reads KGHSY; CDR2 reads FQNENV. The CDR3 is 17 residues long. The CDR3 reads CASSQRDRGVGRETQYF. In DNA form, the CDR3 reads TGTGCCAGCAGCCAACGGGACAGGGGAGTAGGTCGAGAGACCCAGTACTTC.

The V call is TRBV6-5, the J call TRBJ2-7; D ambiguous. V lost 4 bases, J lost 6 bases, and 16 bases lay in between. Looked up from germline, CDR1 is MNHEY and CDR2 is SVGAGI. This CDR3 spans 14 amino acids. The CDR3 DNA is TGTGCCAGCAGTTCAAGCCCCCTAGTCTCCGAGCAGTACTTC. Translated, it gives CASSSSPLVSEQYF.

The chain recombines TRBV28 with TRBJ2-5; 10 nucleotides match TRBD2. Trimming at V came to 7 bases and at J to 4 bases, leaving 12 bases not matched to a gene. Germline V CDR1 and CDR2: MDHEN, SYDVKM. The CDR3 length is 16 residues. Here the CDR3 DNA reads TGTGCCAGCAACGGGGCACTAGCGGGGAGGGGAGAGACCCAGTACTTC. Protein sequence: CASNGALAGRGETQYF.

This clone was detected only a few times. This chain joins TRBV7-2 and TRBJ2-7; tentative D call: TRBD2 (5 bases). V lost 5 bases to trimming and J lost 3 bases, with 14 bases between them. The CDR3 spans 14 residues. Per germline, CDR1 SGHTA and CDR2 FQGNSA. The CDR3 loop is CASSQPPSSYEQYF. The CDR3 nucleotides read TGTGCCAGCAGCCAGCCCCCTAGCAGCTACGAGCAGTACTTC.

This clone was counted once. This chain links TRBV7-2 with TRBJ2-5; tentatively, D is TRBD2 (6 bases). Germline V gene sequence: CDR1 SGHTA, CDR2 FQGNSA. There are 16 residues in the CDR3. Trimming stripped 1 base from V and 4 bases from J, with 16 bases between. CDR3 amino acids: CASSLVVSGGGETQYF. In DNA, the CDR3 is TGTGCCAGCAGCTTAGTGGTTAGCGGAGGCGGAGAGACCCAGTACTTC.

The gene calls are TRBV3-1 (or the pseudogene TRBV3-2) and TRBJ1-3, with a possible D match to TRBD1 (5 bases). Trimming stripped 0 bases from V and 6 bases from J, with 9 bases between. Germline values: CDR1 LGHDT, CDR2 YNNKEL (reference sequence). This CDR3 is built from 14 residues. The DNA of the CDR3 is TGTGCCAGCAGCCAAGATCAGGGTTCAAACACCATATATTTT. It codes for CASSQDQGSNTIYF.

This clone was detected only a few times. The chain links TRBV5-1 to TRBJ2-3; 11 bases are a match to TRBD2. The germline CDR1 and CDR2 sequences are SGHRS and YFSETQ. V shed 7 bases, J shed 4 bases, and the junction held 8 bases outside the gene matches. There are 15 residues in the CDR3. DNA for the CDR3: TGCGCCAGCCGGCTAGCGGGAGGTTCGGCAGATACGCAGTATTTT. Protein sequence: CASRLAGGSADTQYF.

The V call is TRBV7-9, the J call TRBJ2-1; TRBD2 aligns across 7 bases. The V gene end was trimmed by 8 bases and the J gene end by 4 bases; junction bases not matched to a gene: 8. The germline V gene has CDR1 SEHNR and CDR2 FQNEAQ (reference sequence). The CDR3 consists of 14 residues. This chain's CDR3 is CASRTRLSYNEQFF. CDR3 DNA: TGTGCCAGCCGGACTAGATTGTCGTACAATGAGCAGTTCTTC.

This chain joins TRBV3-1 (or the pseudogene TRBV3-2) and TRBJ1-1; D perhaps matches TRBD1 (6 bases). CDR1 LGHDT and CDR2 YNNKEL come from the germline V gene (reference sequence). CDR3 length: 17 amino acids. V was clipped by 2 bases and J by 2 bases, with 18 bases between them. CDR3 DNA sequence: TGTGCCAGCAGCCAACTTTCCTTCGGCAGGGGCAACACTGAAGCTTTCTTT. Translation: CASSQLSFGRGNTEAFF.

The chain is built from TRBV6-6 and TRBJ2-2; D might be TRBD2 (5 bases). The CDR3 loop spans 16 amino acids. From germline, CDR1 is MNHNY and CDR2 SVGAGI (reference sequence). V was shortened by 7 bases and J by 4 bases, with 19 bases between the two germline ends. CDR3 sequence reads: CASTPLGGWPTGELFF. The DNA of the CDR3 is TGTGCCAGCACCCCACTCGGAGGTTGGCCCACCGGGGAGCTGTTTTTT.

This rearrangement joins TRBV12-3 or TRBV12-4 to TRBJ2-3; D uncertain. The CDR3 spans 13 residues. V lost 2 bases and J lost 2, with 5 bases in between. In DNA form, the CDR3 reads TGTGCCAGCAGTTTACAGGACACAGATACGCAGTATTTT. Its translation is CASSLQDTDTQYF.

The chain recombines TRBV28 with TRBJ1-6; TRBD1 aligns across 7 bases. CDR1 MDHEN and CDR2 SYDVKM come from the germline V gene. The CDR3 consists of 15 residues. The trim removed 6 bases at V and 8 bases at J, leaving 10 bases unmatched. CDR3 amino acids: CASRDRQGWDSPLHF. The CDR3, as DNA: TGTGCCAGCAGAGACCGACAGGGTTGGGATTCACCCCTCCACTTT.

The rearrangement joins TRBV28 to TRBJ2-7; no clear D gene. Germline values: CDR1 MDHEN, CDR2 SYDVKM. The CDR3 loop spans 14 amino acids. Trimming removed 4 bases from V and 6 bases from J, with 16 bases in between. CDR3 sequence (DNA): TGTGCCAGCAGTTCCGTAAGTGGTCTAGGCGAGCAGTACTTC. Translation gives CASSSVSGLGEQYF.

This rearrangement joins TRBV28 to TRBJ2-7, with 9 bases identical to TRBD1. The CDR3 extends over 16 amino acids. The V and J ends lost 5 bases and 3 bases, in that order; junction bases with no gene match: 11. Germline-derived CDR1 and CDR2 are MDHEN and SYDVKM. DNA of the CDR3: TGTGCCAGCAGTACAGGGACAGGGCCTGGGAGCTACGAGCAGTACTTC. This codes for CASSTGTGPGSYEQYF.

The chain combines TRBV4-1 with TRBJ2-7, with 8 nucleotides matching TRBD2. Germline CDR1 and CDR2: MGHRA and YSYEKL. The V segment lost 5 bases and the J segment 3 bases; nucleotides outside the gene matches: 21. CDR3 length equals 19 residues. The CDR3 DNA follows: TGCGCCAGCAGCTTGGCGCAGAGGGATCTAGCGGGCCCCCTCTACGAGCAGTACTTC. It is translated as CASSLAQRDLAGPLYEQYF.

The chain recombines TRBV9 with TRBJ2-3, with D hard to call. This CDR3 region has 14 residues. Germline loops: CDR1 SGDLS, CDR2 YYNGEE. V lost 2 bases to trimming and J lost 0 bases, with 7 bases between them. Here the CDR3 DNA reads TGTGCCAGCAGCGTTATGGGCAGCACAGATACGCAGTATTTT. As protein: CASSVMGSTDTQYF.

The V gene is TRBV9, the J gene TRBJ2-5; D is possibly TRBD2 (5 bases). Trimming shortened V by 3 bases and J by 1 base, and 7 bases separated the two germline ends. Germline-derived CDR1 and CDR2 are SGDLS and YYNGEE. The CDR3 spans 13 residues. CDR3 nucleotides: TGTGCCAGCAGCGGGCGGGCCCAAGAGACCCAGTACTTC. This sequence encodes CASSGRAQETQYF.

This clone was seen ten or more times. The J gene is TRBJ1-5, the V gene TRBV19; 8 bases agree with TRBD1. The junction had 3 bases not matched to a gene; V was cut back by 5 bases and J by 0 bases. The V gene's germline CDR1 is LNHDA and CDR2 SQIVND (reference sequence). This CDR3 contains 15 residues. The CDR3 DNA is TGTGCCAGTAGTCGAGGACAGGGTAGCAATCAGCCCCAGCATTTT. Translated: CASSRGQGSNQPQHF.

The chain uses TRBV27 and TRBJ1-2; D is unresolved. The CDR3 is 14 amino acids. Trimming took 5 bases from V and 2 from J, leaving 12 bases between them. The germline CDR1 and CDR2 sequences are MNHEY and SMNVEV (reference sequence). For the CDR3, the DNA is TGTGCCAGCAGTCCCTCTTCGAGGAACTATGGCTACACCTTC. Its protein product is CASSPSSRNYGYTF.

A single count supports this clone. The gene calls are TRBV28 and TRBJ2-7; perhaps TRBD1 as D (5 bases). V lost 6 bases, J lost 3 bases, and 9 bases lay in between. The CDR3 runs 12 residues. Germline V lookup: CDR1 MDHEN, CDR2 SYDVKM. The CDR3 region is CASSQTVYEQYF. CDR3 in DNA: TGTGCCAGCAGCCAGACAGTCTACGAGCAGTACTTC.

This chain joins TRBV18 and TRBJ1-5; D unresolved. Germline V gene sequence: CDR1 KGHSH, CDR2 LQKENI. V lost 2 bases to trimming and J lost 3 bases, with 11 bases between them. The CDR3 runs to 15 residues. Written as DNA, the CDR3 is TGTGCCAGCTCACCAGGCTCAACGCACAATCAGCCCCAGCATTTT. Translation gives CASSPGSTHNQPQHF. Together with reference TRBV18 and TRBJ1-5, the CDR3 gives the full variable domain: NAGVMQNPRHLVRRRGQEARLRCSPMKGHSHVYWYRQLPEEGLKFMVYLQKENIIDESGMPKERFSAEFPKEGPSILRIQQVVRGDSAAYFCASSPGSTHNQPQHFGDGTRLSIL.

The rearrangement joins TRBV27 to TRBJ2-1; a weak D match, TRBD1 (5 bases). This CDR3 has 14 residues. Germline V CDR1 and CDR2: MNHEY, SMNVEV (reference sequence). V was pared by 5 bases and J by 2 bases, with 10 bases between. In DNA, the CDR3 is TGTGCCAGCAGTCAGGGCCTAACCTACAATGAGCAGTTCTTC. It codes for CASSQGLTYNEQFF.

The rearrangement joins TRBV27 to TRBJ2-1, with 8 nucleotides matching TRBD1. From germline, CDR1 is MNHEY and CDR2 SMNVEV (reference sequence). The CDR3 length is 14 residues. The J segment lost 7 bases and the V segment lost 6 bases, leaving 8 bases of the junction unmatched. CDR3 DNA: TGTGCCAGCAGACCGGGACAGGAAGGGAATGAGCAGTTCTTC. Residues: CASRPGQEGNEQFF.

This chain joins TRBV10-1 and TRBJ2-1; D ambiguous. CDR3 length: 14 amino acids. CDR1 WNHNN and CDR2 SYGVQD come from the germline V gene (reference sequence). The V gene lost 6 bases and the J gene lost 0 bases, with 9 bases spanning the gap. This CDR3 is CASSDGVSYNEQFF. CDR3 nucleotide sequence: TGCGCCAGCAGCGATGGAGTCTCCTACAATGAGCAGTTCTTC.

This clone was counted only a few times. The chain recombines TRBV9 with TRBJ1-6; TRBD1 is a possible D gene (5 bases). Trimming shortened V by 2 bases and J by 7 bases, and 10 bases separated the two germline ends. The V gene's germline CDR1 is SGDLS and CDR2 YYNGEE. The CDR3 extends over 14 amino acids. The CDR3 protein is CASSVVGENSPLHF. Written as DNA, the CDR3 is TGTGCCAGCAGCGTCGTAGGGGAAAATTCACCCCTCCACTTT.

The CDR3 DNA sequence: TGTGCCAGCAGGCAGGGTCCCTACAATGAGCAGTTCTTC. It encodes CASRQGPYNEQFF. The chain carries TRBV6-5 and TRBJ2-1, with D possibly TRBD1 on 5 matching bases. There are 13 residues in the CDR3. The germline gives CDR1 MNHEY, CDR2 SVGAGI. V lost 6 bases and J 2 bases, leaving 8 bases between the germline ends.

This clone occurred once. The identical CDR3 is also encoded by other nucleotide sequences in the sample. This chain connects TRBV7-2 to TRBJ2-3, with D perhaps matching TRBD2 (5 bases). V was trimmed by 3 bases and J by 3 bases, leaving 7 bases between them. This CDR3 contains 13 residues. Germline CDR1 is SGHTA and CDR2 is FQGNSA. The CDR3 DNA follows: TGTGCCAGCAGCTTCCGAGGGACAGATACGCAGTATTTT. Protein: CASSFRGTDTQYF.

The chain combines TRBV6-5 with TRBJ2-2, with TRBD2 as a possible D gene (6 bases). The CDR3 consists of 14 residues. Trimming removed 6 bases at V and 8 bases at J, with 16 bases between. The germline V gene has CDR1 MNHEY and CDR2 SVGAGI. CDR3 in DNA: TGTGCCAGCAGCATGAACTCGGGAGCGGGGGAGCTGTTTTTT. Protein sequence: CASSMNSGAGELFF.

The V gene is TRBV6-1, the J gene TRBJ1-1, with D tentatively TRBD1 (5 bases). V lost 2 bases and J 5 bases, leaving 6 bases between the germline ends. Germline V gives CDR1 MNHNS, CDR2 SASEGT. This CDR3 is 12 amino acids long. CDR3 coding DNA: TGTGCCAGCAGTGAATCAGGGACTGAAGCTTTCTTT. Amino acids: CASSESGTEAFF.

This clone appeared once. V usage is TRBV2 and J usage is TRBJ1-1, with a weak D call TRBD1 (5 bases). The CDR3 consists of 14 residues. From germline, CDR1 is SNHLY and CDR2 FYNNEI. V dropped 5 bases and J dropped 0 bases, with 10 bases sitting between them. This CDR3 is CASSRQSLNTEAFF. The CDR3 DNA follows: TGTGCCAGCAGTAGACAGAGCCTGAACACTGAAGCTTTCTTT.